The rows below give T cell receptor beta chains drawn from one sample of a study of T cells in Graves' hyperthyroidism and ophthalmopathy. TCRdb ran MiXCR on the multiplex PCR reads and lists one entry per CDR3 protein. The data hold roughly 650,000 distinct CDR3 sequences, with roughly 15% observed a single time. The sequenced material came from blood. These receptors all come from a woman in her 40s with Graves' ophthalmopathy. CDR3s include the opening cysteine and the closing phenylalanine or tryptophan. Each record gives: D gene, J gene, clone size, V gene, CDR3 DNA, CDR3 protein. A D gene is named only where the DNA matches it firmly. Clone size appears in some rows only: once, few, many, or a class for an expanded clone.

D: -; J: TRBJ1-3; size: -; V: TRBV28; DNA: TGTGCCAGCAGTTTATGGGGAGGAAACACCATATATTTT; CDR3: CASSLWGGNTIYF
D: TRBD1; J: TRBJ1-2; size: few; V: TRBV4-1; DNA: TGCGCCAGCAGCCAAGGAAAAGGACAGGGTAACTATGGCTACACCTTC; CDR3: CASSQGKGQGNYGYTF
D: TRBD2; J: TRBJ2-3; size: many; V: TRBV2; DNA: TGTGCCAGTAGACCCCAGCGGGGGGTAGATACGCAGTATTTT; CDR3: CASRPQRGVDTQYF
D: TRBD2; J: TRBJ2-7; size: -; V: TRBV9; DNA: TGTGCCAGCAGCCACCGACCCGGATACAGACTAGCGGGGGTCGAGCAGTACTTC; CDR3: CASSHRPGYRLAGVEQYF
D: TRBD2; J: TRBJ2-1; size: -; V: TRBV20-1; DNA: TGCGCGACGCGGGGGGGAAGGATCGATGAGCAGTTCTTC; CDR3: CATRGGRIDEQFF
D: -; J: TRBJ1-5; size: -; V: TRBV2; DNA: TGTGCCAGCAAAGGGACACTCAATCAGCCCCAGCATTTT; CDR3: CASKGTLNQPQHF
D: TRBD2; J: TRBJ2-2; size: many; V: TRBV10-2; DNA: TGTGCCAGCAGCGGACTAGCGGGAGAGACCGGGGAGCTGTTTTTT; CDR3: CASSGLAGETGELFF
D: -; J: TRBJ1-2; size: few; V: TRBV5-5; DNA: TGTGCCAGCAGCTCCCTACGAGGGGTCGAGAGTGGCTACACCTTC; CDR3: CASSSLRGVESGYTF
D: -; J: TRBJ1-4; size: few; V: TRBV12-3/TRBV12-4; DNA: TGTGCCAGCAGCCCCAGGGCGCCGGGAGAAAAACTGTTTTTT; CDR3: CASSPRAPGEKLFF
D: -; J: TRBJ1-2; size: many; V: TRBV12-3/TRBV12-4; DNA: TGTGCCAGCAGTTGGGGGGGTAGGGGTGGCTACACCTTC; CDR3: CASSWGGRGGYTF
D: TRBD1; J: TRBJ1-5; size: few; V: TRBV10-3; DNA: TGTGCCATCAGTGATACTACAGGGGGCGACCAGCCCCAGCATTTT; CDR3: CAISDTTGGDQPQHF